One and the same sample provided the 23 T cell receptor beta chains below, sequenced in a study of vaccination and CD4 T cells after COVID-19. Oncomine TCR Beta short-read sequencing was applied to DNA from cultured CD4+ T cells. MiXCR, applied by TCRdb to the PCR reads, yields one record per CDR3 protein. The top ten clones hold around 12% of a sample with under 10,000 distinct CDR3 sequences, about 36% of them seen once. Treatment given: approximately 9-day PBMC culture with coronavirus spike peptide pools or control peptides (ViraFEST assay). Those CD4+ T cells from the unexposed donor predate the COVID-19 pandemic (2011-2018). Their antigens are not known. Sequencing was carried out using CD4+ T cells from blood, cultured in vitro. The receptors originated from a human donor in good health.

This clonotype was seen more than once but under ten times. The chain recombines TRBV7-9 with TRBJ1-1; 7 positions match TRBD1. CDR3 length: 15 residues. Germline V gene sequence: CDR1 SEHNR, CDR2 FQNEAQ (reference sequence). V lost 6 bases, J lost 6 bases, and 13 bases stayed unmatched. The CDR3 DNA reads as TGTGCCAGCAGACCTAAAGGGGGCTGGAGTGCTGAAGCTTTCTTT. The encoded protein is CASRPKGGWSAEAFF.

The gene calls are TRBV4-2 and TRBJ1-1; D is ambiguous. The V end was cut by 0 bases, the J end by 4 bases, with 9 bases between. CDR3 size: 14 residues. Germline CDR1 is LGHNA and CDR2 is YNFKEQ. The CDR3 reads CASSQDSGRTEAFF. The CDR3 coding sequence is TGTGCCAGCAGCCAAGATTCCGGGCGCACTGAAGCTTTCTTT.

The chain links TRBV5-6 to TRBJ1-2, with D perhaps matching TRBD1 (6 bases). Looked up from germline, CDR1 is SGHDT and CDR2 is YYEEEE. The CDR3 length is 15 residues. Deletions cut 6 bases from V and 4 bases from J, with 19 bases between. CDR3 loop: CASTLDRFGGYGYTF. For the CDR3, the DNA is TGTGCCAGCACCCTAGACAGGTTTGGTGGCTATGGCTACACCTTC.

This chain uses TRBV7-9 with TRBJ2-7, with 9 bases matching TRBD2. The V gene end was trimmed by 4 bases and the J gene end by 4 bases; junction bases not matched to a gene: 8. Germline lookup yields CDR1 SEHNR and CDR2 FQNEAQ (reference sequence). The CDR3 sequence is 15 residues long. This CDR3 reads CASSSGLALGYEQYF. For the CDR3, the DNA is TGTGCCAGCAGCTCGGGACTAGCCTTAGGGTACGAGCAGTACTTC.

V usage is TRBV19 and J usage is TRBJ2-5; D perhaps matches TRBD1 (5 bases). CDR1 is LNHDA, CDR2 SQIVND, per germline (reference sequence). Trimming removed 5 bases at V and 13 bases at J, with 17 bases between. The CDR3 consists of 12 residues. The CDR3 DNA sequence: TGTGCCAGTAGTTCGAACGGACACGTACTGTACTTC. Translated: CASSSNGHVLYF.

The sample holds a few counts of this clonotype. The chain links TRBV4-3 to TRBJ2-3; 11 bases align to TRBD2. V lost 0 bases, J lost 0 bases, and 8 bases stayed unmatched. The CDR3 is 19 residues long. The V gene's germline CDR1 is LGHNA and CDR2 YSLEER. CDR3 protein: CASSQDVAGGTTSTDTQYF. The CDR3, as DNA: TGCGCCAGCAGCCAAGACGTAGCGGGGGGGACTACTAGCACAGATACGCAGTATTTT.

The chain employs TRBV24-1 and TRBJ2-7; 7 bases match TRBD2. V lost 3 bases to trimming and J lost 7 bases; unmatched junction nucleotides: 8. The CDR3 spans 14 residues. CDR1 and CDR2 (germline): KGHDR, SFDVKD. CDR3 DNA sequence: TGTGCCACCAGTGATGAGCGGGACCCTAGGGAGCAGTACTTC. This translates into CATSDERDPREQYF.

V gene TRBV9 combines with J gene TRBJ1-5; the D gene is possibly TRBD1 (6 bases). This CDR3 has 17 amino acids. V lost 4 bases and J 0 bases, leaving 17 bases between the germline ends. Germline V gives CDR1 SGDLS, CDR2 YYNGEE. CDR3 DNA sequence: TGTGCCAGCAGCCGCGCCGACAGGCCTTATAGCAATCAGCCCCAGCATTTT. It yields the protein CASSRADRPYSNQPQHF. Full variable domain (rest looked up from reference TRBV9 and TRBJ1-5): DSGVTQTPKHLITATGQRVTLRCSPRSGDLSVYWYQQSLDQGLQFLIQYYNGEERAKGNILERFSAQQFPDLHSELNLSSLELGDSALYFCASSRADRPYSNQPQHFGDGTRLSIL.

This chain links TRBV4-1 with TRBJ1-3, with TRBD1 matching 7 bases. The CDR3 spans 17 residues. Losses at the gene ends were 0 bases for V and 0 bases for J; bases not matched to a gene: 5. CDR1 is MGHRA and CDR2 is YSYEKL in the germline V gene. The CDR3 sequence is CASSQDPGQTSGNTIYF. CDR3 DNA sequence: TGCGCCAGCAGCCAAGATCCGGGACAGACCTCTGGAAACACCATATATTTT.

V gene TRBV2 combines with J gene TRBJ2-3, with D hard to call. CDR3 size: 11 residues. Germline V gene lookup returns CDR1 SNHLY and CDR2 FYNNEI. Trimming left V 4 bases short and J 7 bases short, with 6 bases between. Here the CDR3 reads CASSGENTQYF. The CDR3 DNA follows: TGTGCCAGCAGTGGGGAAAATACGCAGTATTTT.

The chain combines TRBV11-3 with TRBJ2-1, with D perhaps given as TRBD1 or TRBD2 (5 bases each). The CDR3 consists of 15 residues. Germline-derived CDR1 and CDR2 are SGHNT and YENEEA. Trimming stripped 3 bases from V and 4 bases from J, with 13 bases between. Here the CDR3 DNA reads TGTGCCAGCAGCTTTGGGACGGCGACATACAATGAGCAGTTCTTC. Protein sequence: CASSFGTATYNEQFF.

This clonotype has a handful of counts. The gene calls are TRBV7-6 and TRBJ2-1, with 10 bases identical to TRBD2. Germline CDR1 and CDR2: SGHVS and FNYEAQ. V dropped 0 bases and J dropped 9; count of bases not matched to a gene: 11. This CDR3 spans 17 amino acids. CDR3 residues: CASSLAGGLAGVGEQFF. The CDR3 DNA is TGTGCCAGCAGCTTAGCAGGAGGGCTAGCGGGAGTAGGTGAGCAGTTCTTC. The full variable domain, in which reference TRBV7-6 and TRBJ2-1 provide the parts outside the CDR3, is GAGVSQSPRYKVTKRGQDVALRCDPISGHVSLYWYRQALGQGPEFLTYFNYEAQQDKSGLPNDRFSAERPEGSISTLTIQRTEQRDSAMYRCASSLAGGLAGVGEQFFGPGTRLTVL.

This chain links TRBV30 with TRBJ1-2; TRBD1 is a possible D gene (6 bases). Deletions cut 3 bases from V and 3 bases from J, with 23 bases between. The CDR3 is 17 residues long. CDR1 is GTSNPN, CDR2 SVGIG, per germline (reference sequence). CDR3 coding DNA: TGTGCCTGGAGCCTATTACACAGGGACGGAGGGCACTATGGCTACACCTTC. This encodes CAWSLLHRDGGHYGYTF.

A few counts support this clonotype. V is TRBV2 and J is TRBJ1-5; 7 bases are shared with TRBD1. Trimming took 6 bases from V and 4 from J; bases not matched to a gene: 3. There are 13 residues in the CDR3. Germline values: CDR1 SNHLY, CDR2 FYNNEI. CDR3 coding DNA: TGTGCCAGCAGACGGGACAGTAATCAGCCCCAGCATTTT. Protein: CASRRDSNQPQHF.

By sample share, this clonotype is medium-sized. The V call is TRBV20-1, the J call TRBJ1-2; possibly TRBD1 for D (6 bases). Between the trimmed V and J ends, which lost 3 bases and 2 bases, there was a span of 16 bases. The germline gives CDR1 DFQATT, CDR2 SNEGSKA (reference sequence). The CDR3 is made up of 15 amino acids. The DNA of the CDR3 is TGCAGTGCTAGTGAGCCCACAGGGAGGAACTATGGCTACACCTTC. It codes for CSASEPTGRNYGYTF.

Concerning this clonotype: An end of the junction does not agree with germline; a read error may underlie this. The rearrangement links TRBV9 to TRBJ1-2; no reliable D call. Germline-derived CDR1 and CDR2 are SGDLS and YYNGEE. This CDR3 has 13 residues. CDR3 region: CASSAAGLNPYIF. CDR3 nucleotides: TGTGCCAGCAGCGCGGCTGGACTGAACCCGTACATCTTC.

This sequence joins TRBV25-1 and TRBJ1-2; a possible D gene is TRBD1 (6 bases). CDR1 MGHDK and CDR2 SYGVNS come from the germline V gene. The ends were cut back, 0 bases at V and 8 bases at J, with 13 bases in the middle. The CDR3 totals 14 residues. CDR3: CASSEYTGGAGYTF. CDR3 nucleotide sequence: TGTGCCAGCAGTGAATATACCGGGGGCGCGGGCTACACCTTC.

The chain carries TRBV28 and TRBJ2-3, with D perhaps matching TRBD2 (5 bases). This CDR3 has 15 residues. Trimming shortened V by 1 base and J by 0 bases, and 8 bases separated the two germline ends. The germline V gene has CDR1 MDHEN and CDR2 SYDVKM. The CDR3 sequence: CASSLLGGSTDTQYF. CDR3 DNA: TGTGCCAGCAGTTTATTGGGCGGGAGCACAGATACGCAGTATTTT.

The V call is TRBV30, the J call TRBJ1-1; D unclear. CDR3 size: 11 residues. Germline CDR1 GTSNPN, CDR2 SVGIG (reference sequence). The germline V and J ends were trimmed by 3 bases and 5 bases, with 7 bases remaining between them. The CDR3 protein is CAWRSGTEAFF. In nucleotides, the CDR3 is TGTGCCTGGAGGTCGGGGACTGAAGCTTTCTTT.

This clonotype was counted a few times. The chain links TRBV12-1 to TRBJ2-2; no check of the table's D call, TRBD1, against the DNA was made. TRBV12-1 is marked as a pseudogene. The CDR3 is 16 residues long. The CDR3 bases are TGTGCCAGCAGCCCGCCCCCGCTCCAGAACACCGGGGAGCTGTTTTTT. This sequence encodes CASSPPPLQNTGELFF.

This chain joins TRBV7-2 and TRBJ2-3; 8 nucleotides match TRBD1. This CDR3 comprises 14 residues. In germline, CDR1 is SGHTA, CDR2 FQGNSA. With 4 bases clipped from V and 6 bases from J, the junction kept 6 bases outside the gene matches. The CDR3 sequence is CASSSPRQGDTQYF. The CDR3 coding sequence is TGTGCCAGCAGCTCTCCCCGACAGGGGGATACGCAGTATTTT. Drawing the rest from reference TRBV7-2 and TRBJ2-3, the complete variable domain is GAGVSQSPSNKVTEKGKDVELRCDPISGHTALYWYRQSLGQGLEFLIYFQGNSAPDKSGLPSDRFSAERTGGSVSTLTIQRTQQEDSAVYLCASSSPRQGDTQYFGPGTRLTVL.

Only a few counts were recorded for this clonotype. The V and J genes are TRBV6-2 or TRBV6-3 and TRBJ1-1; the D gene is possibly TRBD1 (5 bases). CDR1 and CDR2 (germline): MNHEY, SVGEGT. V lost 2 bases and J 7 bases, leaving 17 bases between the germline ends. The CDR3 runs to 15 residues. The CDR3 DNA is TGTGCCAGCAGTTACCCCCGAGTAGGAGGGGTTGAAGCTTTCTTT. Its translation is CASSYPRVGGVEAFF.

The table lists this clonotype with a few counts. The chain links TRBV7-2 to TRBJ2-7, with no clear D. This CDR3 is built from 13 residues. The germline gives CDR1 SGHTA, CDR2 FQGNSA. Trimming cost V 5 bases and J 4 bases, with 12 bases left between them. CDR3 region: CASSRQGRYEQYF. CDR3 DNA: TGTGCCAGCAGCCGTCAAGGTAGATACGAGCAGTACTTC.